This TCR beta chain was recorded in a study of CD8+CD57+ T cells in acquired aplastic anemia. Per the germline V gene, CDR1 is LNHDA and CDR2 is SQIVND (reference sequence). Trimming left V 5 bases short and J 5 bases short, with 10 bases between. The CDR3 length is 12 residues. This clonotype was seen a handful of times. Profiling that covered TCR beta VDJ and CDR3 relied on genomic DNA as its template. TCRdb re-analysed the reads in MiXCR, keeping a single row per CDR3 protein. The data contain approximately 300,000 distinct CDR3 sequences, around three fifths of them singletons. Before being chosen for sequencing, patients had shown CD8+CD57+ cell expansion by flow cytometry. Diagnosis of severe acquired aplastic anemia applied to all patients. Patients were untreated when blood was sampled.

The chain employs TRBV19 and TRBJ2-7; tentatively, D is TRBD1 (5 bases). The clonotype was recovered from a human donor with aplastic anemia. Sequencing was done on a sample of sorted CD4+, CD8+, or CD8+CD57+ T cells (not recorded which) from PBMCs. The CDR3 coding sequence is TGTGCCAGTAGTCCGGCAGGGAACGAGCAGTACTTC. This codes for CASSPAGNEQYF.